This entry lists 30 T cell receptor beta chains sequenced from one sample in a study of blood T cell repertoires in COVID-19. The protocol was immunoSEQ multiplex PCR, while the TCRdb copy is restricted to in-frame clones and leaves out a portion. Found here are 270,000 or so clones, about four fifths of them singletons; the top ten hold 3.4%. The sequenced sample was PBMCs or T cells enriched from blood (not recorded which). Every receptor here comes from a man aged 50 to 60 who had recovered from COVID-19.

The chain joins TRBV9 to TRBJ1-3; 9 positions agree with TRBD1. Germline-derived CDR1 and CDR2 are SGDLS and YYNGEE. CDR3 size: 16 residues. The V and J ends lost 2 bases and 4 bases, in that order; junction bases with no gene match: 7. The CDR3 region has the DNA TGTGCCAGCAGCGTTACAGGGGGCGAATTGGGAAACACCATATATTTT. Encoded protein: CASSVTGGELGNTIYF.

The chain uses TRBV5-1 and TRBJ1-2; TRBD1 matches 8 bases. The trim removed 7 bases at V and 4 bases at J, leaving 12 bases unmatched. CDR3 length: 15 amino acids. Looked up from germline, CDR1 is SGHRS and CDR2 is YFSETQ. CDR3 DNA: TGCGCCAGCGTCCCGGGACAGGAAGAGGGCTATGGCTACACCTTC. Amino acids: CASVPGQEEGYGYTF. Full variable domain (remainder filled in from reference TRBV5-1 and TRBJ1-2): KAGVTQTPRYLIKTRGQQVTLSCSPISGHRSVSWYQQTPGQGLQFLFEYFSETQRNKGNFPGRFSGRQFSNSRSEMNVSTLELGDSALYLCASVPGQEEGYGYTFGSGTRLTVV.

The chain carries TRBV29-1 and TRBJ2-3, with 7 bases lining up with TRBD1. J lost 5 bases, V lost 6 bases, and 5 bases had no gene match. Germline V lookup: CDR1 SQVTM, CDR2 ANQGSEA. CDR3 length equals 12 residues. The CDR3 DNA reads TGCAGCGTCCAGGGGGTGGGAGATACGCAGTATTTT. Its protein product is CSVQGVGDTQYF.

This rearrangement joins TRBV30 to TRBJ2-3; weak D call: TRBD2 (6 bases). This CDR3 is 12 amino acids long. Germline V gene lookup returns CDR1 GTSNPN and CDR2 SVGIG (reference sequence). Trimming took off 1 base at V and 14 bases at J, with 16 bases between the two ends. The CDR3 sequence: CAWSEIAEVPYF. CDR3 DNA sequence: TGTGCCTGGAGTGAAATAGCGGAGGTTCCGTATTTT.

V usage is TRBV9 and J usage is TRBJ2-7, with TRBD1 matching over 7 bases. The CDR3 has 15 amino acids. J lost 2 bases, V lost 0 bases, and 5 bases had no gene match. Germline CDR1 reads SGDLS; CDR2 reads YYNGEE. The CDR3 reads CASSVGHRGPYEQYF. CDR3 coding DNA: TGTGCCAGCAGCGTAGGGCACAGGGGCCCCTACGAGCAGTACTTC.

The chain carries TRBV19 and TRBJ1-1; no definite D call. The V gene's germline CDR1 is LNHDA and CDR2 SQIVND (reference sequence). The V and J ends lost 1 base and 0 bases respectively, with 6 bases between them. The CDR3 spans 14 residues. This chain's CDR3 is CASSIGTVNTEAFF. CDR3 nucleotide sequence: TGTGCCAGTAGTATAGGTACAGTGAACACTGAAGCTTTCTTT. The full variable domain, rest sourced from reference TRBV19 and TRBJ1-1, is DGGITQSPKYLFRKEGQNVTLSCEQNLNHDAMYWYRQDPGQGLRLIYYSQIVNDFQKGDIAEGYSVSREKKESFPLTVTSAQKNPTAFYLCASSIGTVNTEAFFGQGTRLTVV.

The chain combines TRBV9 with TRBJ1-1, with 8 bases lining up with TRBD1. The CDR3 sequence is 14 residues long. Germline CDR1 and CDR2: SGDLS and YYNGEE. Trimming cost V 0 bases and J 6 bases; bases outside gene matches: 4. CDR3 nucleotides: TGTGCCAGCAGCGTAGAACACAGGGGGTCTGAAGCTTTCTTT. Translated, it gives CASSVEHRGSEAFF.

This chain connects TRBV28 to TRBJ2-4; 7 bases align to TRBD2. The CDR3 consists of 16 residues. Germline V gives CDR1 MDHEN, CDR2 SYDVKM. Germline trimming cut 7 bases from V and 3 bases from J; bases unmatched to any gene: 12. CDR3 region: CASTSGEGTVKNIQYF. In DNA form, the CDR3 reads TGTGCCAGCACCTCCGGGGAGGGTACAGTCAAAAACATTCAGTACTTC.

This chain links TRBV7-8 with TRBJ2-5; possibly TRBD2 for D (7 bases). V was trimmed by 4 bases and J by 4 bases, leaving 19 bases between them. The germline gives CDR1 SGHVS, CDR2 FQNEAQ. The CDR3 sequence is 16 residues long. CDR3 nucleotide sequence: TGTGCCAGCAGCTCTTTGGGCACGGGGGGCCGAGAGACCCAGTACTTC. This encodes CASSSLGTGGRETQYF.

The chain carries TRBV7-3 and TRBJ1-6, with a weak D call TRBD1 (5 bases). Germline V CDR1 and CDR2: SGHTA, FQGTGA. The V and J ends lost 1 base and 7 bases respectively, with 11 bases between them. This CDR3 is 15 amino acids long. The CDR3 nucleotides read TGTGCCAGCAGCTTAAGGGGGGACGGGAATTCACCCCTCCACTTT. Translating it yields CASSLRGDGNSPLHF.

The chain combines TRBV9 with TRBJ2-3; no firm D call. In germline, CDR1 is SGDLS, CDR2 YYNGEE. V gave up 3 bases and J gave up 0 bases, with 11 bases separating them. The CDR3 runs 15 residues. The CDR3 protein is CASSDRQYSTDTQYF. CDR3 coding DNA: TGTGCCAGCAGCGATAGACAATATAGCACAGATACGCAGTATTTT.

Here the CDR3 reads CATAIGVGYEQYF. DNA for the CDR3: TGTGCCACCGCCATCGGTGTTGGCTACGAGCAGTACTTC. The chain uses TRBV19 and TRBJ2-7, with D unclear. The V gene's germline CDR1 is LNHDA and CDR2 SQIVND (reference sequence). The V end was cut by 10 bases, the J end by 3 bases, with 16 bases between. The CDR3 is made up of 13 amino acids.

This clone was counted at least ten times. CDR3 in amino acids: CASSPGLAGQTNTGELFF. In DNA form, the CDR3 reads TGTGCCAGCAGCCCGGGACTAGCGGGGCAAACGAACACCGGGGAGCTGTTTTTT. The chain joins TRBV5-4 to TRBJ2-2, with TRBD2 matching over 13 bases. The CDR3 length is 18 residues. Losses at the gene ends were 4 bases for V and 0 bases for J; bases not matched to a gene: 6. CDR1 is SGHNT, CDR2 YYREEE, per germline (reference sequence).

The table lists this clone with a few counts. This chain joins TRBV7-9 and TRBJ1-1, with D perhaps TRBD1 (6 bases). Per germline, CDR1 SEHNR and CDR2 FQNEAQ (reference sequence). CDR3 length: 15 residues. Trimming cost V 5 bases and J 5 bases, with 18 bases left between them. CDR3 bases: TGTGCCAGCAGCCGACCTCTCGCAGGGGTTACTGAAGCTTTCTTT. Encoded protein: CASSRPLAGVTEAFF.

The gene calls are TRBV5-1 and TRBJ2-1; 11 bases agree with TRBD2. Germline V gives CDR1 SGHRS, CDR2 YFSETQ. V lost 4 bases, J lost 6 bases, and 12 bases stayed unmatched. The CDR3 runs to 17 residues. DNA of the CDR3: TGCGCCAGCAGCCAGACTAGCGGGGTCCATGGGGCCAATGAGCAGTTCTTC. It translates to CASSQTSGVHGANEQFF.

The chain combines TRBV6-2 or TRBV6-3 with TRBJ2-7; 7 nucleotides agree with TRBD2. With 10 bases clipped from V and 9 bases from J, the junction kept 9 bases outside the gene matches. The germline V gene has CDR1 MNHEY and CDR2 SVGEGT. The length of the CDR3 is 11 residues. CDR3 residues: CATSPPGGQYF. The CDR3, as DNA: TGTGCCACCAGCCCGCCGGGAGGGCAGTACTTC.

The rearrangement joins TRBV7-2 to TRBJ1-2, with D tentatively TRBD1 (6 bases). The V end was cut by 4 bases, the J end by 4 bases, with 19 bases between. The CDR3 runs 16 residues. CDR1 is SGHTA and CDR2 is FQGNSA in the germline V gene. In DNA, the CDR3 is TGTGCCAGCAGCTATGACTCCGGGACATTGACCTATGGCTACACCTTC. This sequence encodes CASSYDSGTLTYGYTF.

The chain has TRBV18 and TRBJ2-7; no clear D. Germline-derived CDR1 and CDR2 are KGHSH and LQKENI. Trimming left V 1 base short and J 6 bases short, with 13 bases between. The CDR3 loop spans 14 amino acids. CDR3 nucleotides: TGTGCCAGCTCACCACTAATCTACGACTCCGAGCAGTACTTC. This encodes CASSPLIYDSEQYF.

The chain links TRBV2 to TRBJ2-3; TRBD2 aligns across 12 bases. CDR3 length equals 16 residues. CDR1 is SNHLY and CDR2 is FYNNEI in the germline V gene. With 7 bases clipped from V and 2 bases from J, the junction kept 7 bases outside the gene matches. CDR3 in DNA: TGTGCCAGCACTCCTCTAGCGGGGGGGTTCACAGATACGCAGTATTTT. It translates to CASTPLAGGFTDTQYF.

The rearrangement links TRBV5-4 to TRBJ1-4; 9 bases align to TRBD1. J gave up 7 bases and V 3 bases, and 7 bases lay outside the gene matches. This CDR3 has 15 amino acids. Germline CDR1 SGHNT, CDR2 YYREEE (reference sequence). For the CDR3, the DNA is TGTGCCAGCAGCTCCGGACAGGGGAACAGTGAAAAACTGTTTTTT. Translating gives CASSSGQGNSEKLFF.

V and J are TRBV24-1 and TRBJ2-6; D unresolved. V was cut by 2 bases and J by 1 base, with 5 bases left in between. The germline V gene encodes CDR1 KGHDR and CDR2 SFDVKD. This CDR3 spans 15 amino acids. The CDR3 protein is CATSDSRSGANVLTF. The CDR3, as DNA: TGTGCCACCAGTGATTCTAGGTCTGGGGCCAACGTCCTGACTTTC.

The chain is built from TRBV14 and TRBJ2-1; TRBD2 agrees at 11 bases. There are 18 residues in the CDR3. V lost 0 bases, J lost 4 bases, and 8 bases stayed unmatched. Germline assignment: CDR1 SGHDN and CDR2 FVKESK. CDR3 protein: CASSQEPPGLAAYNEQFF. DNA of the CDR3: TGTGCCAGCAGCCAAGAGCCCCCGGGACTAGCGGCTTACAATGAGCAGTTCTTC.

V and J are TRBV28 and TRBJ1-2; D is ambiguous. CDR3 length: 13 residues. V lost 6 bases and J 13 bases, leaving 21 bases between the germline ends. Germline V gives CDR1 MDHEN, CDR2 SYDVKM. The CDR3: CASRNSLGSAGTF. DNA of the CDR3: TGTGCCAGCAGGAACAGCCTGGGTAGTGCAGGCACCTTC.

The V and J genes are TRBV10-3 and TRBJ1-3, with D tentatively TRBD1 (5 bases). Germline V gene sequence: CDR1 ENHRY, CDR2 SYGVKD. The CDR3 contains 14 residues. The V end was cut by 0 bases, the J end by 4 bases, with 7 bases between. The CDR3: CAISESRGGNTIYF. The CDR3 bases are TGTGCCATCAGTGAGTCAAGGGGCGGAAACACCATATATTTT.

The CDR3 nucleotides read TGCGCCAGCAGCCAAACTAGCGGGAGGGCCGTAGATACGCAGTATTTT. Its protein product is CASSQTSGRAVDTQYF. The V and J genes are TRBV10-1 and TRBJ2-3, with 13 positions matching TRBD2. J lost 5 bases, V lost 6 bases, and 8 bases had no gene match. The length of the CDR3 is 16 residues. Germline V CDR1 and CDR2: WNHNN, SYGVQD (reference sequence).

The gene calls are TRBV19 and TRBJ2-2; the match to TRBD1 covers 10 bases. This CDR3 is built from 13 residues. With 6 bases clipped from V and 7 bases from J, the junction kept 2 bases outside the gene matches. In germline, CDR1 is LNHDA, CDR2 SQIVND (reference sequence). CDR3 in DNA: TGTGCCAGTAGGACAGGGGGCGTCGGGGAGCTGTTTTTT. This translates into CASRTGGVGELFF.

This chain connects TRBV19 to TRBJ1-1; D possibly corresponds to TRBD1 (6 bases). The CDR3 runs 14 residues. Germline V lookup: CDR1 LNHDA, CDR2 SQIVND (reference sequence). V was shortened by 3 bases and J by 7 bases, with 15 bases between the two germline ends. The CDR3 DNA is TGTGCCAGTAGTATTAGCAGGGGAAGTGGTGAAGCTTTCTTT. Its protein is CASSISRGSGEAFF.

This sequence joins TRBV5-6 and TRBJ1-2; 8 positions match TRBD1. The CDR3 extends over 16 amino acids. V lost 1 base, J lost 8 bases, and 13 bases stayed unmatched. Germline CDR1 is SGHDT and CDR2 is YYEEEE. CDR3 nucleotide sequence: TGTGCCAGCAGCTTGATCGGGACAGGACGGAGGAACGGCTACACCTTC. Translation gives CASSLIGTGRRNGYTF. Together with reference TRBV5-6 and TRBJ1-2, the CDR3 gives the full variable domain: DAGVTQSPTHLIKTRGQQVTLRCSPKSGHDTVSWYQQALGQGPQFIFQYYEEEERQRGNFPDRFSGHQFPNYSSELNVNALLLGDSALYLCASSLIGTGRRNGYTFGSGTRLTVV.

This clone appeared once. V gene TRBV4-1 combines with J gene TRBJ2-3; 7 bases are shared with TRBD1. The CDR3 length is 14 residues. With V trimmed by 8 bases and J by 8 bases, 13 bases remained unmatched. Germline CDR1 MGHRA, CDR2 YSYEKL. The CDR3 is CASGARTGEGTQYF. The CDR3 coding sequence is TGCGCCAGCGGCGCCCGAACAGGGGAAGGTACGCAGTATTTT.

The rearrangement joins TRBV30 to TRBJ1-4; no clear D gene. The CDR3 sequence is 13 residues long. The V gene's germline CDR1 is GTSNPN and CDR2 SVGIG (reference sequence). The V end was cut by 1 base, the J end by 3 bases, with 6 bases between. CDR3 nucleotides: TGTGCCTGGAGTGGCGGATCTAATGAAAAACTGTTTTTT. Translated, it gives CAWSGGSNEKLFF.